These 22 T cell receptor beta chains came from one sample sequenced in a study of graft-versus-host responses after intestinal transplantation. Repertoires were generated with immunoSEQ multiplex PCR, while TCRdb's copy carries only in-frame clones and drops some. This sample has roughly 110,000 clones, with 85% to 95% found just once. Their recognized antigens are unknown. The sequences come from unstimulated CD8+ T cells sorted from spleen or lymph node cells, collected before transplant. The receptors here all came from a human donor who was the organ donor for an intestinal transplant.

This clone was detected only once. This rearrangement joins TRBV4-3 to TRBJ2-7, with 7 bases matching TRBD2. After removal of 1 base from V and 3 bases from J, the junction contained 6 bases not matched to a gene. CDR3 size: 15 residues. Germline V CDR1 and CDR2: LGHNA, YSLEER. In DNA, the CDR3 is TGCGCCAGCAGCCAAGGTCTGAGCGGGAACTACGAGCAGTACTTC. Its protein product is CASSQGLSGNYEQYF.

This chain connects TRBV5-4 to TRBJ2-3; possibly TRBD2 for D (6 bases). The CDR3 loop spans 15 amino acids. Germline V CDR1 and CDR2: SGHNT, YYREEE (reference sequence). The ends were cut back, 5 bases at V and 0 bases at J, with 13 bases in the middle. The CDR3: CASSYSGASTDTQYF. CDR3 DNA sequence: TGTGCCAGCAGTTATAGCGGAGCCAGCACAGATACGCAGTATTTT.

This chain links TRBV2 with TRBJ2-2; 11 bases align to TRBD2. Germline V CDR1 and CDR2: SNHLY, FYNNEI. J lost 4 bases, V lost 4 bases, and 8 bases had no gene match. The CDR3 covers 17 residues. The CDR3 DNA reads TGTGCCAGCAGTGCGCCTAGCGGGAGGACACCCACCGGGGAGCTGTTTTTT. Translation gives CASSAPSGRTPTGELFF.

The genes are TRBV6-1 and TRBJ2-1; 9 nucleotides match TRBD2. Germline assignment: CDR1 MNHNS and CDR2 SASEGT. The CDR3 spans 15 residues. Trimming at V came to 7 bases and at J to 2 bases, leaving 6 bases not matched to a gene. CDR3 sequence reads: CASTSQREAYNEQFF. Written as DNA, the CDR3 is TGTGCCAGCACCTCCCAGCGGGAGGCCTACAATGAGCAGTTCTTC.

The CDR3 reads CASSRPTGGYEQYF. The CDR3 region has the DNA TGTGCCAGCAGTCGCCCGACAGGGGGCTACGAGCAGTACTTC. The chain recombines TRBV28 with TRBJ2-7, with 9 bases identical to TRBD1. This CDR3 has 14 amino acids. V was clipped by 5 bases and J by 3 bases; unmatched bases: 5. Looked up from germline, CDR1 is MDHEN and CDR2 is SYDVKM.

The CDR3 nucleotides read TGCGCCAGCAGCCAGAGGGACAGGGCTGAAGCTTTCTTT. This translates into CASSQRDRAEAFF. V and J are TRBV4-1 and TRBJ1-1; 9 bases agree with TRBD1. The ends lost 3 bases at V and 6 bases at J; junction bases unmatched: 2. The length of the CDR3 is 13 residues. Germline V lookup: CDR1 MGHRA, CDR2 YSYEKL.

The chain carries TRBV5-4 and TRBJ2-7; 7 bases are shared with TRBD2. The CDR3 loop spans 15 amino acids. V lost 2 bases, J lost 5 bases, and 10 bases stayed unmatched. Per the germline V gene, CDR1 is SGHNT and CDR2 is YYREEE (reference sequence). The DNA for the CDR3 is TGTGCCAGCAGCTTTTGGTCCTCGGGGAGGGACGAGCAGTACTTC. Translating it yields CASSFWSSGRDEQYF.

This clone was observed a few times. The chain joins TRBV6-6 to TRBJ2-7, with a weak D call TRBD1 (6 bases). The CDR3 sequence is 13 residues long. Deletions cut 8 bases from V and 3 bases from J, with 14 bases between. Germline V gene data show CDR1 as MNHNY and CDR2 as SVGAGI (reference sequence). The CDR3 bases are TGTGCCAGCGAAGAGTTAGGGGGCTACGAGCAGTACTTC. Amino acids: CASEELGGYEQYF.

This sequence joins TRBV4-1 and TRBJ2-3; 14 nucleotides align to TRBD2. After removal of 0 bases from V and 0 bases from J, the junction contained 5 bases not matched to a gene. CDR3 size: 19 residues. CDR1 is MGHRA and CDR2 is YSYEKL in the germline V gene. The CDR3 DNA sequence: TGCGCCAGCAGCCAAGAACCCGGGACTAGCGGGGGAAGCACAGATACGCAGTATTTT. It specifies CASSQEPGTSGGSTDTQYF.

V and J are TRBV7-8 and TRBJ1-1, with D unresolved. The CDR3 extends over 16 amino acids. Trimming took off 5 bases at V and 8 bases at J, with 24 bases between the two ends. Germline lookup yields CDR1 SGHVS and CDR2 FQNEAQ. DNA for the CDR3: TGTGCCAGCAGCCCATACGGTCGTGGTTATTCCGACGAAGCTTTCTTT. Its protein product is CASSPYGRGYSDEAFF.

V is TRBV9 and J is TRBJ2-7, with 10 bases fitting TRBD2. V was clipped by 1 base and J by 2 bases; unmatched bases: 9. Germline V CDR1 and CDR2: SGDLS, YYNGEE. This CDR3 comprises 17 residues. In DNA, the CDR3 is TGTGCCAGCAGCGTAAGTACCTTACTAGCGGGACCCTACGAGCAGTACTTC. It translates to CASSVSTLLAGPYEQYF.

The chain employs TRBV11-1 and TRBJ2-2; unclear D gene. Germline V gives CDR1 SGHAT, CDR2 FQDESV (reference sequence). Trimming removed 5 bases from V and 5 bases from J, with 6 bases in between. The CDR3 is made up of 12 amino acids. CDR3 region: CASSELTGELFF. CDR3 DNA sequence: TGTGCCAGCAGCGAACTTACCGGGGAGCTGTTTTTT.

The rearrangement uses TRBV7-9 and TRBJ1-5, with a possible D match to TRBD1 (5 bases). CDR3 length: 14 residues. Germline CDR1 SEHNR, CDR2 FQNEAQ (reference sequence). V gave up 5 bases and J gave up 4 bases, with 12 bases separating them. The CDR3 DNA sequence: TGTGCCAGCAGCCCGGGGACGGAAAATCAGCCCCAGCATTTT. Its translation: CASSPGTENQPQHF.

CDR3 protein: CASSSHGGTGSYEQYF. The CDR3 nucleotides are TGTGCCAGCAGCTCCCACGGCGGGACAGGCTCCTACGAGCAGTACTTC. V is TRBV11-2 and J is TRBJ2-7, with 8 bases fitting TRBD1. Germline assignment: CDR1 SGHAT and CDR2 FQNNGV. The CDR3 consists of 16 residues. The V and J ends lost 4 bases and 0 bases, in that order; junction bases with no gene match: 8.

The chain employs TRBV11-2 and TRBJ2-1, with 7 bases fitting TRBD2. Looked up from germline, CDR1 is SGHAT and CDR2 is FQNNGV. V lost 5 bases and J lost 4; bases outside the gene matches: 14. This CDR3 contains 17 residues. CDR3 region: CASSPGHGLAVYNEQFF. The CDR3 bases are TGTGCCAGCAGCCCAGGTCATGGGCTAGCGGTATACAATGAGCAGTTCTTC. The variable domain in full, with the rest retrieved from reference TRBV11-2 and TRBJ2-1, is EAGVAQSPRYKIIEKRQSVAFWCNPISGHATLYWYQQILGQGPKLLIQFQNNGVVDDSQLPKDRFSAERLKGVDSTLKIQPAKLEDSAVYLCASSPGHGLAVYNEQFFGPGTRLTVL.

The V call is TRBV6-5, the J call TRBJ2-7; D is perhaps TRBD2 (5 bases). Trimming took off 10 bases at V and 3 bases at J, with 7 bases between the two ends. CDR3 length equals 10 residues. The V gene's germline CDR1 is MNHEY and CDR2 SVGAGI. Here the CDR3 DNA reads TGTGCCACCGGACTCTACGAGCAGTACTTC. The encoded protein is CATGLYEQYF.

In regard to this clone: At one boundary the junction diverges from the germline segment, which might be a read error. V gene TRBV28 combines with J gene TRBJ2-2, with D possibly TRBD1 on 6 matching bases. Germline V gene data show CDR1 as MDHEN and CDR2 as SYDVKM. The CDR3 totals 15 residues. CDR3 in amino acids: CASSPLTGNSGELFF. CDR3 bases: TGTGCCAGCAGCCCCTTAACAGGGAACTCCGGGGAGCTGTTTTTT.

The gene calls are TRBV5-6 and TRBJ2-5, with TRBD1 as a possible D gene (6 bases). V lost 2 bases and J 4 bases, leaving 15 bases between the germline ends. The CDR3 totals 15 residues. The germline V gene encodes CDR1 SGHDT and CDR2 YYEEEE. The CDR3 reads CASSFPGVIGETQYF. As DNA, the CDR3 is TGTGCCAGCAGCTTCCCAGGGGTAATAGGAGAGACCCAGTACTTC.

The chain employs TRBV4-1 and TRBJ2-7; D possibly corresponds to TRBD2 (6 bases). Trimming took 1 base from V and 4 from J, leaving 14 bases between them. Germline V gives CDR1 MGHRA, CDR2 YSYEKL. CDR3 length equals 15 residues. The CDR3 loop reads CASSQALAAFYEQYF. In nucleotides, the CDR3 is TGCGCCAGCAGCCAAGCATTAGCGGCCTTTTACGAGCAGTACTTC.

The sample holds one count of this clone. The chain is built from TRBV27 and TRBJ1-2, with TRBD1 identical over 7 bases. Germline V gives CDR1 MNHEY, CDR2 SMNVEV (reference sequence). The CDR3 extends over 16 amino acids. V gave up 5 bases and J gave up 2 bases; unmatched junction bases: 11. CDR3 in DNA: TGTGCCAGCAGTCCGATGACAGGGCGGTGGAACTATGGCTACACCTTC. Its protein is CASSPMTGRWNYGYTF.

The chain carries TRBV23-1 and TRBJ2-5, with D possibly being TRBD2 (5 bases). TRBV23-1 is labeled an ORF, and its function is uncertain. The CDR3 length is 13 residues. V was pared by 3 bases and J by 7 bases, with 12 bases between. The CDR3 protein is CASSQEDFGTQYF. CDR3 sequence (DNA): TGCGCCAGCAGTCAGGAGGATTTTGGGACCCAGTACTTC.

J is TRBJ1-2 and V is TRBV29-1, with 7 bases lining up with TRBD1. The V gene's germline CDR1 is SQVTM and CDR2 ANQGSEA. The CDR3 sequence is 12 residues long. V dropped 5 bases and J dropped 6; count of bases not matched to a gene: 6. The CDR3 DNA is TGCAGCGTTTGGACAGGCAGTGATGGCTACACCTTC. Protein product: CSVWTGSDGYTF.